These T cell receptor beta chains were read from a single sample in a study of blood T cell repertoires in COVID-19. Some clones are missing from TCRdb's copy, which holds only in-frame ones; the method was immunoSEQ multiplex PCR. The sample lists 150,000 to 180,000 clones, around 83% occurring once. Sequencing input: peripheral blood. All receptors derive from a woman aged 60-75 years with COVID-19, enrolled during active disease. Both conserved end residues are part of each CDR3. Fields, in order: J gene, CDR3 length, clone size, V gene, D gene, CDR3 protein, CDR3 DNA. D genes are given only for firm matches. Where a row states a size, it is once, few, many or the class of an expanded clone; other rows omit it.

j_gene: TRBJ2-2; len: 17; abundance: once; v_gene: TRBV18; d_gene: .; CDR3aa: CASSPPRSGRVTGELFF; CDR3nt: TGTGCCAGCTCACCACCCAGGTCGGGAAGAGTTACCGGGGAGCTGTTTTTT
j_gene: TRBJ2-1; len: 15; abundance: .; v_gene: TRBV10-1; d_gene: TRBD2; CDR3aa: CASSDTSGGHDEQFF; CDR3nt: TGCGCCAGCAGCGATACTAGCGGGGGCCATGATGAGCAGTTCTTC
j_gene: TRBJ2-2; len: 14; abundance: .; v_gene: TRBV4-2; d_gene: .; CDR3aa: CASSTLPGTGELFF; CDR3nt: TGTGCCAGCAGCACTCTACCGGGCACCGGGGAGCTGTTTTTT
j_gene: TRBJ1-3; len: 17; abundance: .; v_gene: TRBV5-1; d_gene: .; CDR3aa: CASSPSAGANSGNTIYF; CDR3nt: TGCGCCAGCAGCCCGTCGGCGGGGGCTAACTCTGGAAACACCATATATTTT
j_gene: TRBJ2-5; len: 14; abundance: .; v_gene: TRBV2; d_gene: TRBD2; CDR3aa: CASVSGGRSATQYF; CDR3nt: TGTGCCAGCGTAAGCGGGGGGCGGTCGGCGACCCAGTACTTC
j_gene: TRBJ2-1; len: 17; abundance: .; v_gene: TRBV24-1; d_gene: TRBD1; CDR3aa: CAASPAPTGGEDNEQFF; CDR3nt: TGTGCCGCCTCACCGGCGCCAACAGGGGGTGAGGACAATGAGCAGTTCTTC
j_gene: TRBJ2-2; len: 13; abundance: .; v_gene: TRBV27; d_gene: .; CDR3aa: CASSLLVTGELFF; CDR3nt: TGTGCCAGCAGTTTATTAGTCACCGGGGAGCTGTTTTTT
j_gene: TRBJ1-1; len: 18; abundance: .; v_gene: TRBV5-6; d_gene: .; CDR3aa: CASSSVMEGRFANTEAFF; CDR3nt: TGTGCCAGCAGCTCAGTTATGGAGGGGCGGTTTGCGAACACTGAAGCTTTCTTT
j_gene: TRBJ2-7; len: 13; abundance: .; v_gene: TRBV4-1; d_gene: .; CDR3aa: CASSPLYGYEQYF; CDR3nt: TGCGCCAGCAGCCCCCTCTATGGCTACGAGCAGTACTTC
j_gene: TRBJ2-7; len: 15; abundance: .; v_gene: TRBV11-2; d_gene: TRBD2; CDR3aa: CASSLDSGRAREQYF; CDR3nt: TGTGCCAGCAGCTTAGATAGCGGGAGGGCCCGGGAGCAGTACTTC
j_gene: TRBJ2-3; len: 16; abundance: .; v_gene: TRBV24-1; d_gene: TRBD1; CDR3aa: CATSDRTGERADTQYF; CDR3nt: TGTGCCACCAGTGATCGGACAGGGGAACGTGCAGATACGCAGTATTTT
j_gene: TRBJ2-2; len: 13; abundance: .; v_gene: TRBV10-1; d_gene: TRBD1; CDR3aa: CASRTGRSGELFF; CDR3nt: TGCGCCAGCCGGACAGGGAGGTCCGGGGAGCTGTTTTTT
j_gene: TRBJ2-7; len: 15; abundance: once; v_gene: TRBV27; d_gene: TRBD1; CDR3aa: CASRGQGPLSNEQYF; CDR3nt: TGTGCCAGCAGGGGACAGGGGCCCTTGAGTAACGAGCAGTACTTC